A single sample gave rise to the 24 T cell receptor beta chains below, sequenced in a study of technical replicates of blood from a handful of donors. Sequenced by immunoSEQ multiplex PCR; TCRdb stores in-frame clones only, minus some. The data contain about 75,000 clones, 97% of them seen just once; the ten biggest clones take up roughly 0.3%. The sample was T cells isolated from PBMCs. These receptors originate from a human donor in good health.

The chain recombines TRBV19 with TRBJ2-2; 12 bases map to TRBD2. Trimming at V came to 7 bases and at J to 6 bases, leaving 6 bases not matched to a gene. The germline CDR1 and CDR2 sequences are LNHDA and SQIVND (reference sequence). The CDR3 consists of 15 residues. CDR3 region: CASKSTSGSPGELFF. CDR3 DNA: TGTGCCAGTAAGTCGACTAGCGGGAGCCCCGGGGAGCTGTTTTTT.

The V and J genes are TRBV29-1 and TRBJ1-2; possibly TRBD1 for D (5 bases). The ends were cut back, 2 bases at V and 3 bases at J, with 13 bases in the middle. This CDR3 comprises 14 residues. Germline CDR1 is SQVTM and CDR2 is ANQGSEA. The DNA for the CDR3 is TGCAGCGTTGAAAAGGGGCCTTGGGACTATGGCTACACCTTC. This gives the protein CSVEKGPWDYGYTF.

The chain employs TRBV29-1 and TRBJ1-4; possibly TRBD1 for D (5 bases). Trimming took off 4 bases at V and 5 bases at J, with 14 bases between the two ends. Per the germline V gene, CDR1 is SQVTM and CDR2 is ANQGSEA. CDR3 size: 14 residues. The CDR3 nucleotides are TGCAGCGTTGTTCCTACAGGTCCCAATGAAAAACTGTTTTTT. It is translated as CSVVPTGPNEKLFF.

The rearrangement links TRBV9 to TRBJ1-2, with 7 bases identical to TRBD1. The length of the CDR3 is 14 residues. The junction had 7 bases not matched to a gene; V was cut back by 4 bases and J by 4 bases. Per germline, CDR1 SGDLS and CDR2 YYNGEE. For the CDR3, the DNA is TGTGCCAGCAGCACTACAGGGGTCAGCTATGGCTACACCTTC. Protein sequence: CASSTTGVSYGYTF.

V is TRBV10-3 and J is TRBJ1-2; D not certain. The germline V gene encodes CDR1 ENHRY and CDR2 SYGVKD. Trimming left V 0 bases short and J 2 bases short, with 10 bases between. This CDR3 comprises 15 residues. The CDR3: CAISESREINYGYTF. The DNA for the CDR3 is TGTGCCATCAGTGAGTCCCGCGAGATAAACTATGGCTACACCTTC.

This sequence joins TRBV2 and TRBJ2-7; TRBD1 is a possible D gene (6 bases). CDR3 length equals 15 residues. CDR1 SNHLY and CDR2 FYNNEI come from the germline V gene. Trimming pared 2 bases from V and 2 bases from J, leaving 13 bases between. The CDR3 loop is CASSEPGSGAYEQYF. CDR3 coding DNA: TGTGCCAGCAGTGAACCGGGATCAGGGGCCTACGAGCAGTACTTC. The variable domain in full, completed from reference TRBV2 and TRBJ2-7, reads EPEVTQTPSHQVTQMGQEVILRCVPISNHLYFYWYRQILGQKVEFLVSFYNNEISEKSEIFDDQFSVERPDGSNFTLKIRSTKLEDSAMYFCASSEPGSGAYEQYFGPGTRLTVT.

The chain carries TRBV11-2 and TRBJ2-7, with a tentative D call TRBD2 (6 bases). V lost 1 base to trimming and J lost 2 bases, with 9 bases between them. The CDR3 length is 14 residues. The germline V gene encodes CDR1 SGHAT and CDR2 FQNNGV. DNA for the CDR3: TGTGCCAGCAGCTTAGGACGACTAGCCTACGAGCAGTACTTC. It encodes CASSLGRLAYEQYF.

J is TRBJ1-2 and V is TRBV2; D uncertain. Per the germline V gene, CDR1 is SNHLY and CDR2 is FYNNEI. V was cut by 6 bases and J by 4 bases, with 9 bases left in between. The length of the CDR3 is 12 residues. As DNA, the CDR3 is TGTGCCAGCAGGGGTACGGGCTATGGCTACACCTTC. Residues: CASRGTGYGYTF.

The chain employs TRBV6-1 and TRBJ1-2; D unresolved. The germline V gene has CDR1 MNHNS and CDR2 SASEGT. The V end lost 2 bases, the J end lost 7 bases, and 5 bases lay between the germline ends. This CDR3 contains 11 residues. CDR3 in amino acids: CASSEYFGYTF. The CDR3 nucleotides read TGTGCCAGCAGTGAATATTTTGGCTACACCTTC.

V usage is TRBV30 and J usage is TRBJ1-1, with D possibly matching TRBD1 (6 bases). Germline CDR1 is GTSNPN and CDR2 is SVGIG (reference sequence). The CDR3 loop spans 14 amino acids. Trimming removed 2 bases at V and 2 bases at J, with 12 bases between. CDR3 nucleotide sequence: TGTGCCTGGAGTTTGGACAGCTCTAACACTGAAGCTTTCTTT. Translation: CAWSLDSSNTEAFF.

V gene TRBV19 combines with J gene TRBJ2-5, with 14 bases aligning to TRBD2. The CDR3 runs to 16 residues. Germline CDR1 LNHDA, CDR2 SQIVND (reference sequence). The trim removed 4 bases at V and 5 bases at J, leaving 6 bases unmatched. CDR3 sequence reads: CASSTTWTSGRETQYF. In nucleotides, the CDR3 is TGTGCCAGTAGTACAACCTGGACTAGCGGGAGGGAGACCCAGTACTTC.

This chain connects TRBV4-3 to TRBJ2-7; D possibly corresponds to TRBD1 (6 bases). The germline V and J ends were trimmed by 1 base and 3 bases, with 10 bases remaining between them. Germline CDR1 is LGHNA and CDR2 is YSLEER. This CDR3 is 14 amino acids long. The CDR3 bases are TGCGCCAGCAGCCAAGTCCAGGGGAACTACGAGCAGTACTTC. Translation gives CASSQVQGNYEQYF.

The rearrangement links TRBV7-9 to TRBJ2-2; possible D gene TRBD1, 6 bases. The CDR3 runs to 14 residues. V dropped 11 bases and J dropped 0 bases, with 13 bases sitting between them. The germline gives CDR1 SEHNR, CDR2 FQNEAQ (reference sequence). CDR3 nucleotide sequence: TGTGCCGTTCGACAGGCCCCGAACACCGGGGAGCTGTTTTTT. It translates to CAVRQAPNTGELFF.

The rearrangement joins TRBV11-2 to TRBJ1-2, with D tentatively TRBD1 (5 bases). Looked up from germline, CDR1 is SGHAT and CDR2 is FQNNGV. The CDR3 covers 16 residues. Trimming took 5 bases from V and 4 from J, leaving 20 bases between them. The CDR3 spells CASSPRSRRQTYGYTF. In nucleotides, the CDR3 is TGTGCCAGCAGCCCGAGGTCCCGTAGACAGACCTATGGCTACACCTTC.

The chain uses TRBV19 and TRBJ1-5, with 8 bases fitting TRBD1. Germline V CDR1 and CDR2: LNHDA, SQIVND (reference sequence). This CDR3 comprises 14 residues. Trimming removed 6 bases from V and 6 bases from J; junction bases left unmatched: 7. The CDR3 sequence: CASRTGELGQPQHF. The CDR3 DNA follows: TGTGCCAGTAGGACAGGGGAATTAGGTCAGCCCCAGCATTTT.

The chain combines TRBV7-3 with TRBJ2-1; 8 positions agree with TRBD2. Losses at the gene ends were 5 bases for V and 8 bases for J; bases not matched to a gene: 2. CDR1 and CDR2 (germline): SGHTA, FQGTGA. The CDR3 sequence is 12 residues long. In DNA, the CDR3 is TGTGCCAGCAGCCTCGGGGGGGATGAGCAGTTCTTC. As protein: CASSLGGDEQFF.

This clone was observed once. This sequence joins TRBV19 and TRBJ1-3; possible D gene TRBD1, 6 bases. This CDR3 spans 14 amino acids. CDR1 is LNHDA and CDR2 is SQIVND in the germline V gene (reference sequence). V was shortened by 8 bases and J by 0 bases, with 11 bases between the two germline ends. In nucleotides, the CDR3 is TGTGCCAGTGGTACAGGGTCCTCTGGAAACACCATATATTTT. It translates to CASGTGSSGNTIYF.

The rearrangement links TRBV6-5 to TRBJ2-3; 7 nucleotides align to TRBD2. CDR3 length: 14 amino acids. From germline, CDR1 is MNHEY and CDR2 SVGAGI. Germline trimming cut 4 bases from V and 2 bases from J; bases unmatched to any gene: 3. The CDR3 DNA follows: TGTGCCAGCAGTTTGGGGGGGACCACAGATACGCAGTATTTT. Translating gives CASSLGGTTDTQYF.

The chain joins TRBV28 to TRBJ1-1; perhaps TRBD1 as D (5 bases). Germline loops: CDR1 MDHEN, CDR2 SYDVKM. The CDR3 spans 15 residues. V was trimmed by 2 bases and J by 2 bases, leaving 12 bases between them. This CDR3 reads CASSLRRGGNTEAFF. Here the CDR3 DNA reads TGTGCCAGCAGTTTAAGGAGGGGCGGAAACACTGAAGCTTTCTTT.

This clone is a singleton in its sample. V and J are TRBV6-1 and TRBJ1-1; D perhaps matches TRBD1 (5 bases). The germline V gene encodes CDR1 MNHNS and CDR2 SASEGT. Trimming stripped 10 bases from V and 4 bases from J, with 16 bases between. The CDR3 totals 13 residues. DNA for the CDR3: TGTGCCACCTCAGGGAGGGTGAGCACTGAAGCTTTCTTT. Translation: CATSGRVSTEAFF.

V usage is TRBV11-2 and J usage is TRBJ2-1; 9 bases line up with TRBD1. Germline values: CDR1 SGHAT, CDR2 FQNNGV. CDR3 length: 13 residues. V gave up 5 bases and J gave up 8 bases; unmatched junction bases: 4. CDR3 region: CASSPGQGDEQFF. CDR3 DNA sequence: TGTGCCAGCAGCCCGGGACAGGGTGATGAGCAGTTCTTC.

The rearrangement joins TRBV2 to TRBJ2-7; 7 positions agree with TRBD2. With V trimmed by 8 bases and J by 0 bases, 4 bases remained unmatched. Per germline, CDR1 SNHLY and CDR2 FYNNEI. This CDR3 spans 13 amino acids. The CDR3 sequence: CASLAENSYEQYF. The CDR3 coding sequence is TGTGCCAGCCTAGCGGAGAACTCCTACGAGCAGTACTTC. The full variable domain, rest sourced from reference TRBV2 and TRBJ2-7, is EPEVTQTPSHQVTQMGQEVILRCVPISNHLYFYWYRQILGQKVEFLVSFYNNEISEKSEIFDDQFSVERPDGSNFTLKIRSTKLEDSAMYFCASLAENSYEQYFGPGTRLTVT.

The chain is built from TRBV10-3 and TRBJ2-3, with D unclear. Trimming removed 3 bases at V and 0 bases at J, with 7 bases between. Germline values: CDR1 ENHRY, CDR2 SYGVKD. CDR3 length: 14 residues. The CDR3 protein is CAISDEASTDTQYF. CDR3 nucleotides: TGTGCCATCAGTGATGAAGCGAGCACAGATACGCAGTATTTT.

The genes are TRBV29-1 and TRBJ2-1, with D tentatively TRBD2 (5 bases). This CDR3 is built from 16 residues. V was pared by 0 bases and J by 2 bases, with 14 bases between. Germline CDR1 and CDR2: SQVTM and ANQGSEA. CDR3 residues: CSVEDRERDPYNEQFF. The CDR3 DNA is TGCAGCGTTGAAGATCGGGAACGGGATCCCTACAATGAGCAGTTCTTC.